This TCR beta chain was captured by sequencing in a study of T cell responses to AZD1222 COVID-19 vaccine. As for the study in general: Analysis merged second doses at about 4 or about 12 weeks. Study-level points and caveats: A mostly white British donor set with more females was recruited, and clonal diversity was possibly underestimated. Repertoire samples came only from after the peak T cell response. The study found Spike-specific TCR breadth and depth rose after two AZD1222 doses.

This CDR3 is 14 amino acids long. The V end lost 2 bases, the J end lost 0 bases, and 7 bases lay between the germline ends. Germline CDR1 and CDR2: GTSNPN and SVGIG (reference sequence). Profiled with immunoSEQ multiplex PCR; TCRdb holds only in-frame clones, not every one. The sample has 100,000 or so clones, roughly nine tenths seen once; the top ten hold 1.3%. This clone was picked up one time. Its antigen is not identified. The chain has TRBV30 and TRBJ1-4, with D perhaps TRBD1 (5 bases). The sample here was peripheral blood, taken on day 0 of AZD1222 vaccination. This receptor was taken from an adult in good health. The CDR3 DNA is TGTGCCTGGAGTCAGGGATCAACTAATGAAAAACTGTTTTTT. Its translation is CAWSQGSTNEKLFF.